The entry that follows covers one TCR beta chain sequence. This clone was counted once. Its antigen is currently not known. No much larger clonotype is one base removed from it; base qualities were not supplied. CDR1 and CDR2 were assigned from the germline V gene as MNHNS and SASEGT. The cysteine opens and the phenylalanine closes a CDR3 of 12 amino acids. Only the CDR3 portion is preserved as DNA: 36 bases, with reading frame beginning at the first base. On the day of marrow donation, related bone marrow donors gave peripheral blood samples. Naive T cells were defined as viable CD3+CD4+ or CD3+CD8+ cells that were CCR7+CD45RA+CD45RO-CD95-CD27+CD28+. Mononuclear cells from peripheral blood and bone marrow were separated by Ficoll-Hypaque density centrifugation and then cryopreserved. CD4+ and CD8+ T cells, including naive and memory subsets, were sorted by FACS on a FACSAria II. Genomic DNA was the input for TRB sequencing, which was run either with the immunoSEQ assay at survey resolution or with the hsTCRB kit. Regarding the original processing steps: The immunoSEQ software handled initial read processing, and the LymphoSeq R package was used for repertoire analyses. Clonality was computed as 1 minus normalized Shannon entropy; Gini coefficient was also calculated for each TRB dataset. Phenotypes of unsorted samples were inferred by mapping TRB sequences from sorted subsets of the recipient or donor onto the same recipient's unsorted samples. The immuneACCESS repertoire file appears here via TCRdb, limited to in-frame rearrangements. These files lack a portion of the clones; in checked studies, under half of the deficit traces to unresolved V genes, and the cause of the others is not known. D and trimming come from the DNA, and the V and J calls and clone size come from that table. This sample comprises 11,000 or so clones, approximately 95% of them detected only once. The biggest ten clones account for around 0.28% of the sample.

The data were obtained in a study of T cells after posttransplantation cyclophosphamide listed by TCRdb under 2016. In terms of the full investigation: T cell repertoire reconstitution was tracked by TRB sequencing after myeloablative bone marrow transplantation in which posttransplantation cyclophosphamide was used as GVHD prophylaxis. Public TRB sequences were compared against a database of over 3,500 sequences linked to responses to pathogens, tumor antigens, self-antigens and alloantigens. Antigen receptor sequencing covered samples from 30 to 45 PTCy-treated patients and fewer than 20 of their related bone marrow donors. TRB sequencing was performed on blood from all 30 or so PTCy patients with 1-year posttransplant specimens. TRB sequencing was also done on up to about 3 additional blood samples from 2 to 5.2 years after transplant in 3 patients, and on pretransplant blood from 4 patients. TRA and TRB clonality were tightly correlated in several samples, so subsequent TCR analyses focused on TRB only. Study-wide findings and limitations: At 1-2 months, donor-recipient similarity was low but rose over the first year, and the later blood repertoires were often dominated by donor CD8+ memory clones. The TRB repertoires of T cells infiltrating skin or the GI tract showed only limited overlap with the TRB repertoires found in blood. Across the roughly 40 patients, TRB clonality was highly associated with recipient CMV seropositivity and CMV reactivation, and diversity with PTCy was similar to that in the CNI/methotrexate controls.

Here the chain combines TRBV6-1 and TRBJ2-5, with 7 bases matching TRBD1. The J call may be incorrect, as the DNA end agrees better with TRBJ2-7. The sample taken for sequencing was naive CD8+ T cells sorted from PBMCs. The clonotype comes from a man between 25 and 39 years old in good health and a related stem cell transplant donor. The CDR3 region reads CASSETGIEQYF. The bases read TGTGCCAGCAGTGAGACAGGGATCGAGCAGTACTTC.